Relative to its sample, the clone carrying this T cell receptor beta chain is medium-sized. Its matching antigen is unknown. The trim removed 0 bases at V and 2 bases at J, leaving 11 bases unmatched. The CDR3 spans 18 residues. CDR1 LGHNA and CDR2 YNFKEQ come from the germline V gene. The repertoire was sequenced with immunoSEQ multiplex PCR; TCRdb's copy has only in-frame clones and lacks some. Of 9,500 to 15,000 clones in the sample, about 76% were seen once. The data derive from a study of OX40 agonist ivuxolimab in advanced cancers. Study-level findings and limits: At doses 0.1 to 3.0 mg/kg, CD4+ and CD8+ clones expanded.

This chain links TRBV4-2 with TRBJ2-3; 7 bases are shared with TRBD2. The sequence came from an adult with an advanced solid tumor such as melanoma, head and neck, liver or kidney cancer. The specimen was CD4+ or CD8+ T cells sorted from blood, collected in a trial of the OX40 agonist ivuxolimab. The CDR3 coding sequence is TGTGCCAGCAGCCAAGACGGTAGCGGGTCCCAAACCACAGATACGCAGTATTTT. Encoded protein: CASSQDGSGSQTTDTQYF.